The T cell receptor (beta chain) described here comes from a study of blood T cell repertoires in COVID-19 (dated by TCRdb to 2020 to 2022). Regarding the complete study: The collaborator samples originated in the United States, Italy and Spain and spanned the acute and convalescent phases of COVID-19. A de-identified subject ID, COVID-19 status, age in years and sex were almost always included in the sample metadata. The prospective study material was composed of cDNA or gDNA derived from T cells, B-cell-depleted T cells, or PBMCs. The samples were drawn from the first 160 participants of the ongoing ImmuneRACE study and from over 950 subjects provided by 6 global collaborators. Where available, HLA class I and class II types were taken from metadata supplied by the sample provider and were not determined by assay-based typing. The repertoires were released in a freely available public database meant as a resource for research on the immune response to SARS-CoV-2. Deeply sampled blood TCRbeta repertoires from subjects exposed to, actively infected with, or recovered from COVID-19 were included in the dataset. General findings and caveats noted by the study authors: The quantity of clinical and demographic metadata differed by source and by participant and was supplied without curation.

About this clone: No cognate antigen has been identified for it. No qualities accompany the bases; no much larger clone lies one base away.

After removal of 4 bases from V and 6 bases from J, the junction retains 10 bases not matched to a gene. CDR3 length: 15 amino acids, cysteine to phenylalanine. CDR3 DNA is the only sequence kept; it has 45 bases, read in frame from the first base. Reading the germline V gene (reference sequence) gives CDR1 SGHNT and CDR2 YYREEE. TCRbeta CDR3 regions were amplified from genomic DNA by means of the immunoSEQ Assay, a bias-controlled multiplex PCR. The authors' pipeline ran thus. Nucleated cell counts per sample were estimated from amplification of reference gene primers within the assay. To quantify the absolute abundance of each unique TCRbeta CDR3 rearrangement, sequence reads were collapsed and filtered. For each sample, productive Simpson clonality was calculated as the square root of Simpson's diversity index over productive rearrangements. Drawn from immuneACCESS, this table holds only the in-frame rearrangements with V and J called that TCRdb kept. Clones are partly lost; checked studies trace under half to an unresolved V gene and leave the rest unexplained. V and J calls and clone size are copied from that table; D and trimming were computed from the DNA. The sample records under 80,000 clones, about 80% of which are singletons. The ten top clones hold about 12% of the sample.

Whole blood was collected in K2EDTA tubes by collaborating institutions according to the institutions' own protocols. For TCRbeta analysis, collaborator samples were shipped as frozen whole blood, as isolated PBMCs, or as DNA extracted from either sample type. The receptor was derived from a human donor in a cohort sampled during active COVID-19. Source material: peripheral blood. The rearrangement combines TRBV5-4 with TRBJ2-1, with 7 bases aligning to TRBD2. Read as DNA, the sequence is TGTGCCAGCAGCCCTTGGACTAGTTTTCGCAATGAGCAGTTCTTC. Its coded protein is CASSPWTSFRNEQFF.